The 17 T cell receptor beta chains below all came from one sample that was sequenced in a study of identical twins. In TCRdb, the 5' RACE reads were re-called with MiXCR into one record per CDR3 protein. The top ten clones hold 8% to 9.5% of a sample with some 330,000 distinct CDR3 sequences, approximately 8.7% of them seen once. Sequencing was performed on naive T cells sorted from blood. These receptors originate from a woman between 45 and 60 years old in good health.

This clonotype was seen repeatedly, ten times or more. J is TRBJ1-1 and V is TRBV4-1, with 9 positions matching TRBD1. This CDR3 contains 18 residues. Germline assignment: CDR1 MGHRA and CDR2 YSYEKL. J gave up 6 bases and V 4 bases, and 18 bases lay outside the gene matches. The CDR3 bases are TGCGCCAGCAGCCCTCAATTATCCGGGACAGGGCCAACGGCTGAAGCTTTCTTT. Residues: CASSPQLSGTGPTAEAFF.

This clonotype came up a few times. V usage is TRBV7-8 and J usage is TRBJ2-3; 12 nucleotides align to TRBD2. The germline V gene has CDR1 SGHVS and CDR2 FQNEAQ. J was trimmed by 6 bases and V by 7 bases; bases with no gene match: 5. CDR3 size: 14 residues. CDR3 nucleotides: TGTGCCAGCACGCCGGGGACTAGCGGGGATACGCAGTATTTT. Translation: CASTPGTSGDTQYF.

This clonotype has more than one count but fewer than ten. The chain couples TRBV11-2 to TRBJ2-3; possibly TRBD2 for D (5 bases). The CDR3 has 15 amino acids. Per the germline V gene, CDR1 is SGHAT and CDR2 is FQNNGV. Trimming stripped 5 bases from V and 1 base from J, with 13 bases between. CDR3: CASSQDRGRTDTQYF. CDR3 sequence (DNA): TGTGCCAGCAGCCAGGACCGGGGTCGCACAGATACGCAGTATTTT. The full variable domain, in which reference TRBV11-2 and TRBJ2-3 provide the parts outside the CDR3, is EAGVAQSPRYKIIEKRQSVAFWCNPISGHATLYWYQQILGQGPKLLIQFQNNGVVDDSQLPKDRFSAERLKGVDSTLKIQPAKLEDSAVYLCASSQDRGRTDTQYFGPGTRLTVL.

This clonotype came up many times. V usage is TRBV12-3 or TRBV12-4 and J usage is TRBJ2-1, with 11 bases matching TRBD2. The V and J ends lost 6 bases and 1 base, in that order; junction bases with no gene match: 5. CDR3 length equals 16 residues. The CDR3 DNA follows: TGTGCCAGCAGGCTTGGACTAGCGGGTTCCTACAATGAGCAGTTCTTC. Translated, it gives CASRLGLAGSYNEQFF.

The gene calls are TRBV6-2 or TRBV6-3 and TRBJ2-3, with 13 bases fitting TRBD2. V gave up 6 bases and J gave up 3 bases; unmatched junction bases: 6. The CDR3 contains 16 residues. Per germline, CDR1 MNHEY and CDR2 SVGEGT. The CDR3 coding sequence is TGTGCCAGCAGAAAACTAGCGGGAGGGAAAACAGATACGCAGTATTTT. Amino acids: CASRKLAGGKTDTQYF.

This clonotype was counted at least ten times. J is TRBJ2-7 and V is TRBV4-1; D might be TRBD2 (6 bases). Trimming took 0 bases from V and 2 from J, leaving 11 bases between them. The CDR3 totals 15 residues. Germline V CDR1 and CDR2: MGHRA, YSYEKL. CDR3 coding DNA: TGCGCCAGCAGCCAAGAATACCGGGAGACCTACGAGCAGTACTTC. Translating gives CASSQEYRETYEQYF.

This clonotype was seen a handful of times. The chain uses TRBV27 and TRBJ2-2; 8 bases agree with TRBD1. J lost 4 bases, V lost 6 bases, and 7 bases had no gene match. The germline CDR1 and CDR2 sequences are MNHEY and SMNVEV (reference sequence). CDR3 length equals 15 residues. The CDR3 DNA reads TGTGCCAGCAGGGGGCCAGGGGGCGGCACCGGGGAGCTGTTTTTT. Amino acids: CASRGPGGGTGELFF.

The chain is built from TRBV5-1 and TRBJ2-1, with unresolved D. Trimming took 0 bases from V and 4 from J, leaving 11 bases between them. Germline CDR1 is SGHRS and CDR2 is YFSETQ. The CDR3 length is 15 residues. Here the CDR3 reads CASSLAGELYNEQFF. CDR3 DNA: TGCGCCAGCAGCTTGGCTGGAGAACTATACAATGAGCAGTTCTTC. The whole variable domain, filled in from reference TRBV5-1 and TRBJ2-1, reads KAGVTQTPRYLIKTRGQQVTLSCSPISGHRSVSWYQQTPGQGLQFLFEYFSETQRNKGNFPGRFSGRQFSNSRSEMNVSTLELGDSALYLCASSLAGELYNEQFFGPGTRLTVL.

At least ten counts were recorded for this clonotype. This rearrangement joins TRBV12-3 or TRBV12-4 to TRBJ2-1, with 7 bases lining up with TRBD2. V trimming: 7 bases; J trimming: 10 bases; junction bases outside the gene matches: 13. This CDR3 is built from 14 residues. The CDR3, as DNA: TGTGCCAGCACCCCAGGGAGGGAAGCAAGAGAGCAGTTCTTC. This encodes CASTPGREAREQFF.

The CDR3 DNA follows: TGCAGTGCTATTAGACTAGCGGGAGGAGGAGAGACCCAGTACTTC. Its translation is CSAIRLAGGGETQYF. The chain is built from TRBV20-1 and TRBJ2-5; 13 bases align to TRBD2. This CDR3 has 15 amino acids. Germline V lookup: CDR1 DFQATT, CDR2 SNEGSKA (reference sequence). J was trimmed by 4 bases and V by 4 bases; bases with no gene match: 6.

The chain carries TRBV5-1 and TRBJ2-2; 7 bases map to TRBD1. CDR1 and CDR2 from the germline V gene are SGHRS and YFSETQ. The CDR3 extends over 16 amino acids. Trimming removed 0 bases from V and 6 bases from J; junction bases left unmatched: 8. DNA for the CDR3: TGCGCCAGCAGCTTGGCCCAACAGGGGTCGGCCGGGGAGCTGTTTTTT. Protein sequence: CASSLAQQGSAGELFF.

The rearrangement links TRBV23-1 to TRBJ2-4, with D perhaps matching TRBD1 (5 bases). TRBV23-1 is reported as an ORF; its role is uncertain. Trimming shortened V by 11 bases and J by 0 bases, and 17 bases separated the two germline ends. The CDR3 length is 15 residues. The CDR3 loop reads CAVAGSELAKNIQYF. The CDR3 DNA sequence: TGCGCCGTCGCAGGGTCTGAATTAGCCAAAAACATTCAGTACTTC.

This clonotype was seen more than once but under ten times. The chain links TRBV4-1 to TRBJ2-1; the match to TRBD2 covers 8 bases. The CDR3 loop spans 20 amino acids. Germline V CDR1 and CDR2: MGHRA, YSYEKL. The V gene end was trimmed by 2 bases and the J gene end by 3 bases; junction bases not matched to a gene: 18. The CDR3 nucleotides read TGCGCCAGCAGCCAACAAGTGTGGCTGAAAACTAGCGGAAACTACAATGAGCAGTTCTTC. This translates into CASSQQVWLKTSGNYNEQFF.

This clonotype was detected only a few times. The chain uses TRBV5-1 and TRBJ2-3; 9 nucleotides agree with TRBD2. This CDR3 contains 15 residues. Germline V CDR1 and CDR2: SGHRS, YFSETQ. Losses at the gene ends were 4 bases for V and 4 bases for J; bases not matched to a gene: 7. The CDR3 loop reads CASSPGLASADTQYF. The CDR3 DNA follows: TGCGCCAGCAGCCCCGGACTAGCGAGTGCAGATACGCAGTATTTT.

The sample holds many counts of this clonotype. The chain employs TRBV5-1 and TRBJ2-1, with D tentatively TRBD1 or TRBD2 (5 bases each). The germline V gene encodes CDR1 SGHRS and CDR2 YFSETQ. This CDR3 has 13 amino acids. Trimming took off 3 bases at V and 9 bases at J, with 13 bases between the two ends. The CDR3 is CASSSGPIGEQFF. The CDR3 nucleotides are TGCGCCAGCAGCTCGGGACCCATCGGTGAGCAGTTCTTC.

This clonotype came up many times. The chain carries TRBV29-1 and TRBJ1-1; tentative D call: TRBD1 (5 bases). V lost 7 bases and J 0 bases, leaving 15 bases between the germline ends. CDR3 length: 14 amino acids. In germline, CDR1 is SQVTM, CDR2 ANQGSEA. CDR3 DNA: TGCAGCGGTTCGCAGACAGTTTTGAACACTGAAGCTTTCTTT. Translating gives CSGSQTVLNTEAFF. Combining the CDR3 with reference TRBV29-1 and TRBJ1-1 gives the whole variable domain SAVISQKPSRDICQRGTSLTIQCQVDSQVTMMFWYRQQPGQSLTLIATANQGSEATYESGFVIDKFPISRPNLTFSTLTVSNMSPEDSSIYLCSGSQTVLNTEAFFGQGTRLTVV.

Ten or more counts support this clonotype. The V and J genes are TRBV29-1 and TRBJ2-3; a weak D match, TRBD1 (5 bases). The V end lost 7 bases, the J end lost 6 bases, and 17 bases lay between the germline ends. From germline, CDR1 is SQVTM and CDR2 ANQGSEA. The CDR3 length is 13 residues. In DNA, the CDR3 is TGCAGCGCCATGCGGTGGGGCATCGATACGCAGTATTTT. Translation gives CSAMRWGIDTQYF.